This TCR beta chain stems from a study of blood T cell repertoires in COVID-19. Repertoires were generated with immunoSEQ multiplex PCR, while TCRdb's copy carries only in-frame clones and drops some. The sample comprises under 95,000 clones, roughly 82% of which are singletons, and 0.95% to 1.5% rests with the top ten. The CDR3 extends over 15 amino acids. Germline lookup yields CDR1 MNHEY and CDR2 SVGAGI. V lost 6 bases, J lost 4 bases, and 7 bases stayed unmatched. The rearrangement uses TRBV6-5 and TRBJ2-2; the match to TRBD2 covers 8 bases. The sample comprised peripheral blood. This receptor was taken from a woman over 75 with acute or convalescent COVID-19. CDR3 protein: CASSSGGPGTGELFF. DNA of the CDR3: TGTGCCAGCAGCTCGGGGGGGCCGGGCACCGGGGAGCTGTTTTTT.